The sample holds many counts of the clone carrying this TCR beta chain. RNA transcripts provided the source from which TCR beta CDR3 regions were amplified. Carried out on the TCR CDR3, a first-round RT-PCR used the HTBI primer set. TCRdb reprocessed the multiplex PCR reads via MiXCR and lists one record per CDR3 protein. The sample contains around 500,000 distinct CDR3 sequences, 14% of which appear only once. It was 8.5 to 10 ml of fresh peripheral blood that supplied the PBMCs. The sample is drawn from a study of T cells in Graves' hyperthyroidism and ophthalmopathy. V dropped 6 bases and J dropped 0 bases, with 11 bases sitting between them. The CDR3 is made up of 14 amino acids. Germline V gene data show CDR1 as SNHLY and CDR2 as FYNNEI.

The receptor was isolated from a young woman with Graves' hyperthyroidism. The sequenced sample was blood. V usage is TRBV2 and J usage is TRBJ1-2; D possibly corresponds to TRBD1 (6 bases). The CDR3 is CASSLQGANYGYTF. The CDR3 DNA reads TGTGCCAGCAGCCTACAGGGTGCTAACTATGGCTACACCTTC.